This TCR beta chain was sequenced during a study of identical twins. Through template switching, a universal primer site was introduced, and the cDNA contained unique molecular identifiers. TCRdb used MiXCR to reprocess the 5' RACE reads, holding one entry per CDR3 protein. The table records around 1.7 million distinct CDR3 sequences, about 32% of them present only once. Study outcomes and limitations: For cord blood, abundant beta clonotypes had fewer insertions, unlike memory repertoires, which showed none. Diverse VJ usage suggested most zero-insertion clonotypes were not invariant T cells.

As to this clonotype: Its specificity is unknown. One junction end disagrees with the germline gene, perhaps due to a read error.

The CDR3 loop spans 15 amino acids. CDR1 is MNHNY and CDR2 is SVGAGI in the germline V gene (reference sequence). Sequencing input: cord blood. The V gene is TRBV6-6, the J gene TRBJ1-1; D perhaps matches TRBD1 (5 bases). This sequence originates from a newborn girl in good health. CDR3 sequence reads: CASSYWGVKDTEAFF. CDR3 DNA sequence: TGTGCCAGCAGTTACTGGGGGGTGAAGGACACTGAGGCTTTCTTT.